What follows are 15 T cell receptor beta chains derived from one specimen sequenced in a study of cytomegalovirus exposure and HLA in healthy donors. Only in-frame clones appear in the TCRdb table, and some are missing; sequencing was by immunoSEQ multiplex PCR. The repertoire holds over 200,000 clones, with around 90% as singletons. Sequenced sample: PBMCs. The receptors shown here come from a young woman in good health and CMV-seronegative.

The J gene is TRBJ2-7, the V gene TRBV7-8; TRBD1 matches 7 bases. The CDR3 consists of 15 residues. The germline CDR1 and CDR2 sequences are SGHVS and FQNEAQ. The J segment lost 3 bases and the V segment lost 1 base, leaving 6 bases of the junction unmatched. CDR3 sequence (DNA): TGTGCCAGCAGCTTAGACAGGGGCGCCTTCTACGAGCAGTACTTC. This encodes CASSLDRGAFYEQYF.

This chain uses TRBV27 with TRBJ2-7; 9 nucleotides line up with TRBD1. The germline V gene encodes CDR1 MNHEY and CDR2 SMNVEV (reference sequence). The V and J ends lost 4 bases and 0 bases, in that order; junction bases with no gene match: 4. CDR3 length: 15 amino acids. The CDR3 bases are TGTGCCAGCAGTTCCTTACAGGGGGCCTCCTACGAGCAGTACTTC. Protein sequence: CASSSLQGASYEQYF.

The chain links TRBV27 to TRBJ2-6; D uncertain. The germline V gene encodes CDR1 MNHEY and CDR2 SMNVEV (reference sequence). Trimming removed 2 bases at V and 0 bases at J, with 8 bases between. This CDR3 is built from 16 residues. Here the CDR3 reads CASSLSPGSGANVLTF. The CDR3 nucleotides are TGTGCCAGCAGTTTAAGCCCAGGCTCTGGGGCCAACGTCCTGACTTTC.

The rearrangement links TRBV15 to TRBJ1-1; 7 bases fit TRBD1. Germline CDR1 LNHNV, CDR2 YYDKDF (reference sequence). This CDR3 is 16 amino acids long. The V gene end was trimmed by 3 bases and the J gene end by 3 bases; junction bases not matched to a gene: 10. The CDR3 region is CATSRTTEGADTEAFF. In nucleotides, the CDR3 is TGTGCCACCAGCAGGACCACAGAGGGGGCAGACACTGAAGCTTTCTTT.

The V and J genes are TRBV7-9 and TRBJ2-3, with 10 positions matching TRBD2. CDR3 length: 16 residues. Germline CDR1 and CDR2: SEHNR and FQNEAQ (reference sequence). With V trimmed by 5 bases and J by 2 bases, 7 bases remained unmatched. The CDR3 coding sequence is TGTGCCAGCAGCGGGCTAGCGGGAGTGGTCACAGATACGCAGTATTTT. It yields the protein CASSGLAGVVTDTQYF.

This sequence joins TRBV2 and TRBJ2-5, with unresolved D. Looked up from germline, CDR1 is SNHLY and CDR2 is FYNNEI. Trimming shortened V by 4 bases and J by 1 base, and 13 bases separated the two germline ends. This CDR3 spans 15 amino acids. The DNA of the CDR3 is TGTGCCAGCAGTGCCCGTTTTGCGCGCCAAGAGACCCAGTACTTC. As protein: CASSARFARQETQYF.

The V and J genes are TRBV14 and TRBJ2-5; 10 nucleotides match TRBD2. Germline V lookup: CDR1 SGHDN, CDR2 FVKESK. The CDR3 spans 16 residues. V shed 5 bases and J 5 bases; nucleotides not matched to a gene: 11. The CDR3 coding sequence is TGTGCCAGCAGCGAGCAAGCGGGAGGGCCGAGGGAGACCCAGTACTTC. This encodes CASSEQAGGPRETQYF. Full variable domain (missing parts from reference TRBV14 and TRBJ2-5): EAGVTQFPSHSVIEKGQTVTLRCDPISGHDNLYWYRRVMGKEIKFLLHFVKESKQDESGMPNNRFLAERTGGTYSTLKVQPAELEDSGVYFCASSEQAGGPRETQYFGPGTRLLVL.

The chain is built from TRBV2 and TRBJ1-2; no definite D call. Per the germline V gene, CDR1 is SNHLY and CDR2 is FYNNEI. The V gene lost 6 bases and the J gene lost 5 bases, with 10 bases spanning the gap. The CDR3 consists of 12 residues. CDR3 protein: CASSIEGYGYTF. CDR3 DNA sequence: TGTGCCAGCAGCATAGAGGGTTATGGCTACACCTTC.

The chain combines TRBV5-6 with TRBJ2-7; 11 bases line up with TRBD1. V lost 4 bases and J lost 4; bases outside the gene matches: 7. CDR1 is SGHDT and CDR2 is YYEEEE in the germline V gene. This CDR3 is 15 amino acids long. This CDR3 is CASSTPGQGEYEQYF. CDR3 nucleotides: TGTGCCAGCAGCACTCCGGGACAGGGGGAGTACGAGCAGTACTTC. The full variable domain, its missing parts supplied by reference TRBV5-6 and TRBJ2-7, is DAGVTQSPTHLIKTRGQQVTLRCSPKSGHDTVSWYQQALGQGPQFIFQYYEEEERQRGNFPDRFSGHQFPNYSSELNVNALLLGDSALYLCASSTPGQGEYEQYFGPGTRLTVT.

The chain recombines TRBV30 with TRBJ2-7; 8 bases are shared with TRBD2. Trimming removed 4 bases from V and 3 bases from J; junction bases left unmatched: 11. Germline CDR1 GTSNPN, CDR2 SVGIG (reference sequence). This CDR3 has 15 amino acids. In nucleotides, the CDR3 is TGTGCCTGGAAGAAGAAGGTAGCGGGATTCTACGAGCAGTACTTC. It is translated as CAWKKKVAGFYEQYF.

The chain links TRBV7-8 to TRBJ2-7; D is undetermined. Germline lookup yields CDR1 SGHVS and CDR2 FQNEAQ. Trimming cost V 1 base and J 0 bases, with 7 bases left between them. This CDR3 contains 14 residues. The CDR3 nucleotides are TGTGCCAGCAGCTTAGTCGCTAGCTCCTACGAGCAGTACTTC. Encoded protein: CASSLVASSYEQYF.

This chain connects TRBV5-1 to TRBJ2-3, with D possibly being TRBD2 (6 bases). CDR1 SGHRS and CDR2 YFSETQ come from the germline V gene. The CDR3 has 14 amino acids. V lost 0 bases, J lost 3 bases, and 8 bases lay in between. DNA of the CDR3: TGCGCCAGCAGCTTGGTGCGGGGAACAGATACGCAGTATTTT. Translating it yields CASSLVRGTDTQYF.

J is TRBJ2-7 and V is TRBV5-4; D might be TRBD2 (6 bases). Trimming pared 1 base from V and 3 bases from J, leaving 17 bases between. Germline-derived CDR1 and CDR2 are SGHNT and YYREEE (reference sequence). The CDR3 loop spans 16 amino acids. DNA for the CDR3: TGTGCCAGCAGCTTGTTCCTCGGGAGTGGCCTCTACGAGCAGTACTTC. This codes for CASSLFLGSGLYEQYF.

This clone appeared once. The rearrangement joins TRBV4-3 to TRBJ2-7, with 8 bases lining up with TRBD1. Germline V gene sequence: CDR1 LGHNA, CDR2 YSLEER. This CDR3 has 15 amino acids. J gave up 0 bases and V 1 base, and 2 bases lay outside the gene matches. The CDR3 coding sequence is TGCGCCAGCAGCCAAGGAGGACAGGGCTCCTACGAGCAGTACTTC. This gives the protein CASSQGGQGSYEQYF.

J is TRBJ2-7 and V is TRBV10-3; weak D call: TRBD1 (6 bases). This CDR3 is built from 15 residues. Germline-derived CDR1 and CDR2 are ENHRY and SYGVKD. The V end lost 6 bases, the J end lost 0 bases, and 15 bases lay between the germline ends. CDR3 nucleotide sequence: TGTGCCATCAGCGCGGACAGATTGAGCTCCTACGAGCAGTACTTC. Amino acids: CAISADRLSSYEQYF.